This T cell receptor beta chain was documented in a study of T cell responses to AZD1222 COVID-19 vaccine. Overall study findings and caveats: Compared with day 0, the breadth and depth of the Spike-specific TCR repertoire rose significantly after two doses of AZD1222.

The assay was immunoSEQ multiplex PCR, and TCRdb's table has in-frame clones only and misses some. The repertoire holds fewer than 200,000 clones, with around nine tenths as singletons. On this clone itself: Its antigen is currently unknown.

The V gene's germline CDR1 is SGHDT and CDR2 YYEEEE. This CDR3 is 17 amino acids long. Unmatched junction bases numbered 9, after V lost 4 bases and J lost 1 base. V gene TRBV5-6 combines with J gene TRBJ1-1; 11 bases match TRBD1. This receptor was identified in an adult in good health. Sequences were derived from peripheral blood, sampled on day 0 of AZD1222 vaccination. The CDR3 region has the DNA TGTGCCAGCAGCGCGGGAGGGACAGGGGGAAGGAACACTGAAGCTTTCTTT. Its protein is CASSAGGTGGRNTEAFF.